These 10 T cell receptor beta chains share one sample of origin, sequenced in a study of blood T cell repertoires in COVID-19. Profiled with immunoSEQ multiplex PCR; TCRdb holds only in-frame clones, not every one. The profile shows some 80,000 clones, about 86% of them singletons. Sequences were obtained from peripheral blood. Receptors were obtained from a woman aged 80 or older in a cohort sampled during active or convalescent COVID-19.

This clone has just one count. J is TRBJ1-1 and V is TRBV19, with D hard to call. Per the germline V gene, CDR1 is LNHDA and CDR2 is SQIVND (reference sequence). The CDR3 extends over 13 amino acids. Between the trimmed V and J ends, which lost 5 bases and 0 bases, there was a span of 7 bases. As DNA, the CDR3 is TGTGCCAGTAGTGGGCAGTTGAACACTGAAGCTTTCTTT. Encoded protein: CASSGQLNTEAFF.

This rearrangement joins TRBV5-1 to TRBJ2-2; 10 bases agree with TRBD2. This CDR3 spans 16 amino acids. V shed 2 bases, J shed 8 bases, and the junction held 9 bases outside the gene matches. Germline CDR1 is SGHRS and CDR2 is YFSETQ. CDR3 sequence (DNA): TGCGCCAGCAGCTTCCAGCGGGAGGGCCTCGGTGGGGAGCTGTTTTTT. Translated, it gives CASSFQREGLGGELFF.

The chain uses TRBV7-3 and TRBJ1-5; D is unclear. CDR1 and CDR2 (germline): SGHTA, FQGTGA. The CDR3 length is 17 residues. The V end lost 5 bases, the J end lost 0 bases, and 17 bases lay between the germline ends. The CDR3 bases are TGTGCCAGCAGCCCCCGAGGAGGTGACTATAGCAATCAGCCCCAGCATTTT. Encoded protein: CASSPRGGDYSNQPQHF.

The rearrangement links TRBV6-5 to TRBJ2-1; weak D call: TRBD2 (5 bases). Trimming shortened V by 6 bases and J by 5 bases, and 11 bases separated the two germline ends. CDR1 and CDR2 (germline): MNHEY, SVGAGI. This CDR3 spans 13 amino acids. The CDR3 protein is CASRPYGNNEQFF. CDR3 sequence (DNA): TGTGCCAGCAGACCTTACGGGAACAATGAGCAGTTCTTC.

The V call is TRBV28, the J call TRBJ1-3, with D uncertain. The CDR3 consists of 13 residues. V was trimmed by 4 bases and J by 0 bases, leaving 4 bases between them. Germline V gene data show CDR1 as MDHEN and CDR2 as SYDVKM. This CDR3 is CASSSRSGNTIYF. The CDR3 nucleotides read TGTGCCAGCAGTTCGCGCTCTGGAAACACCATATATTTT.

In DNA form, the CDR3 reads TGCGCCAGCAGCCCAAACGGGGTGGGTGACCCCAGCTCTGGAAACACCATATATTTT. Translating gives CASSPNGVGDPSSGNTIYF. The V call is TRBV5-1, the J call TRBJ1-3; D unclear. Germline loops: CDR1 SGHRS, CDR2 YFSETQ. The length of the CDR3 is 19 residues. Trimming took off 4 bases at V and 0 bases at J, with 23 bases between the two ends.

The chain has TRBV30 and TRBJ2-7; 9 bases map to TRBD1. Germline V lookup: CDR1 GTSNPN, CDR2 SVGIG (reference sequence). The CDR3 runs 12 residues. The junction had 1 base not matched to a gene; V was cut back by 4 bases and J by 3 bases. This CDR3 reads CAWTTGGYEQYF. The CDR3, as DNA: TGTGCCTGGACGACAGGGGGCTACGAGCAGTACTTC.

The rearrangement uses TRBV7-8 and TRBJ1-3; 8 bases align to TRBD1. CDR1 and CDR2 (germline): SGHVS, FQNEAQ. The CDR3 is 15 residues long. The V segment lost 5 bases and the J segment 4 bases; nucleotides outside the gene matches: 7. The CDR3 loop reads CASSLLTGAGNTIYF. The CDR3 DNA follows: TGTGCCAGCAGCCTATTGACAGGGGCAGGAAACACCATATATTTT.

V is TRBV9 and J is TRBJ1-5, with 7 nucleotides matching TRBD1. This CDR3 contains 13 residues. Per the germline V gene, CDR1 is SGDLS and CDR2 is YYNGEE. V trimming: 4 bases; J trimming: 7 bases; junction bases outside the gene matches: 5. CDR3 protein: CASSLGDSQPQHF. CDR3 nucleotide sequence: TGTGCCAGCAGCCTCGGGGACAGCCAGCCCCAGCATTTT. Full variable domain (remainder filled in from reference TRBV9 and TRBJ1-5): DSGVTQTPKHLITATGQRVTLRCSPRSGDLSVYWYQQSLDQGLQFLIQYYNGEERAKGNILERFSAQQFPDLHSELNLSSLELGDSALYFCASSLGDSQPQHFGDGTRLSIL.

V and J are TRBV2 and TRBJ2-3; 10 positions agree with TRBD2. Germline-derived CDR1 and CDR2 are SNHLY and FYNNEI. The V segment lost 8 bases and the J segment 5 bases; nucleotides outside the gene matches: 10. The CDR3 has 15 amino acids. The CDR3: CASSTASGSKDTQYF. The CDR3 DNA reads as TGTGCCAGCTCCACGGCTAGCGGGAGTAAAGATACGCAGTATTTT.